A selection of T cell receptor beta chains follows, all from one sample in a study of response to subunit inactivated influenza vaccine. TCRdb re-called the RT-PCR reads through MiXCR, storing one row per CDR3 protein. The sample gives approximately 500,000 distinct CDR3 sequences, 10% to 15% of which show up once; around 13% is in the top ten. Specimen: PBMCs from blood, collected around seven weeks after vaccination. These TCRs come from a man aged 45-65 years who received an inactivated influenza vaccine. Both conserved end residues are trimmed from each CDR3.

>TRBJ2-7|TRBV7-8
ASSLVVRGPHEQY
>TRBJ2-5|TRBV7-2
ASSQGLAGSQETQY
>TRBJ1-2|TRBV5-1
ASSPKSGTGGHLNYGYT
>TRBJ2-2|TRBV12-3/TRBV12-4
ASSDWTGSTGELF
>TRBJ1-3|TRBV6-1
ASRPKTFPGGSGNTIY
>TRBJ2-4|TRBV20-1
SAKGPPSGKNIQY
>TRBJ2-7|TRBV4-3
ASSQDPWGEQY
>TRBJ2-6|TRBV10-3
AISGKGPNSSGANVLT
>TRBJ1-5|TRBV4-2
ASSPGTGGFNQPQH
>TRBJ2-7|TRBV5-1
ASSPIAGGDVYEQY
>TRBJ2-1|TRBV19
ATTQGSSYNEQF
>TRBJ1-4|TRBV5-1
ASSLTGPSEKLF
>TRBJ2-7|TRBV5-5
ASSFQTGGYEQY
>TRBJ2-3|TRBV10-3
AISPVEAPGGTDTQY
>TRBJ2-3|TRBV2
ASSWGSGTDTQY
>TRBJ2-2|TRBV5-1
ASSPRTTFTGELF
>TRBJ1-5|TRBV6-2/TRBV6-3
ASSRRRQPQH
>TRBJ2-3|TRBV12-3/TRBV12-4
ASQGGPDTQY
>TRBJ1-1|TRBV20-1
SARVPAGF
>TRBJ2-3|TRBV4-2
ASSQDSPDTQY
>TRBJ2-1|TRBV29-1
SGHTGRISDLF
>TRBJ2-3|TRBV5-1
ASSWRFPDTQY
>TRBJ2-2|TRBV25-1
ASRESTTANTGELF
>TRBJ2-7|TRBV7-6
ASSLGTGAGDEQY
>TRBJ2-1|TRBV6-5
ASSYSTSGHNEQF
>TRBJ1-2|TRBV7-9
ASSFWGSGASYGYT
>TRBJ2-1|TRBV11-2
ASSQTSGTYNEQF
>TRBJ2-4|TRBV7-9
ASSWTGENIQY
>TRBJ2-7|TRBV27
ASSLRRTGGYVEQY
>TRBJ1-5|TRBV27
ASSFTGGFPQH
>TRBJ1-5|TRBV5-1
ASSLEGQSNQPQH
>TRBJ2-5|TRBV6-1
ASSGLQGRETQY
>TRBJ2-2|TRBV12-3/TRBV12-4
ASSRDGLVIGGELF
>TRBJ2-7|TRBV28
ASSLFGRYSSYEQY
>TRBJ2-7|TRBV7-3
ASSLNRGSYEQY
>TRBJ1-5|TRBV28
ASTRGFSNQPQH
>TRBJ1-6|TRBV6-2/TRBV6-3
ASSTGQVYNSPLH
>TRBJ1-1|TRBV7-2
ASRYTGGGGTEAF
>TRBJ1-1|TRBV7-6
ASSPSQGGATEAF
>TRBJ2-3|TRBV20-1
SAIATGPGSTDTQY
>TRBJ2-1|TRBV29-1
SVPRGSSYNEQF
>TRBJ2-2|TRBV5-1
ASSLGDRTLYTGELF
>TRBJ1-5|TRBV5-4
ASSLFGLLNQPQH
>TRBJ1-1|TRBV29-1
SGGIGQNTEAF
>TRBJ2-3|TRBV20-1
SAKRQGLDTQY
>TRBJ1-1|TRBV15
ATSRLPQAGTEAF
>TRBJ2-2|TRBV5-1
ASSYQGSEGELF
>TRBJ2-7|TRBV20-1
SASDSPPREQY
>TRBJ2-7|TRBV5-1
ASSEQGGGEQY
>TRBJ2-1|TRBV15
ATSRDTAIRYRNEQF
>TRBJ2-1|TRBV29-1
SVEDPGTSGENEQF
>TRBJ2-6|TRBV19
ASRVSGANVLT
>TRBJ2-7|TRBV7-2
ASSLTGTQDQY
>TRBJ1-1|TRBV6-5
ASSSPGLLNSEAF